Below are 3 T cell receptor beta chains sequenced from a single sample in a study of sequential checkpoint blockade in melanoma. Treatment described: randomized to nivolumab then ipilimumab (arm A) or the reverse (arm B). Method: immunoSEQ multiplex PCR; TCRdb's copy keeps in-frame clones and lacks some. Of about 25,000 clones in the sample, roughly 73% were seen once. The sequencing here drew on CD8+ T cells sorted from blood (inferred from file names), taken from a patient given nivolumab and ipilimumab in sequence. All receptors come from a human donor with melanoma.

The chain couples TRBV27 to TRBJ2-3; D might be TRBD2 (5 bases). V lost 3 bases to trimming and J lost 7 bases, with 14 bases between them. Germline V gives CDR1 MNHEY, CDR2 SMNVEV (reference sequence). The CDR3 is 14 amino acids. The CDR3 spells CASSLRAAAHTQYF. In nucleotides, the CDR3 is TGTGCCAGCAGTTTGAGGGCGGCAGCACATACGCAGTATTTT.

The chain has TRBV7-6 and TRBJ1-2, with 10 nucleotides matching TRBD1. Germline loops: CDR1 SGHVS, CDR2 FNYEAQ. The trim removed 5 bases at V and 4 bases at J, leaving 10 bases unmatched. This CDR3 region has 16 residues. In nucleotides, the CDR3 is TGTGCCAGCAGCCAAGATCCGGGACAGGGGATCTATGGCTACACCTTC. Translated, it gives CASSQDPGQGIYGYTF.

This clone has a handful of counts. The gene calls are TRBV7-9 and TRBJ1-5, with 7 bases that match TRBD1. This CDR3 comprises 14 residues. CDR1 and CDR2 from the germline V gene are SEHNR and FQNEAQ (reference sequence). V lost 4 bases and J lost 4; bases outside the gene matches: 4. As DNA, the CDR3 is TGTGCCAGCAGCTCAGGGGGGTCTAATCAGCCCCAGCATTTT. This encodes CASSSGGSNQPQHF.